Each of the 6 T cell receptor beta chains below was sequenced from the same sample in a study of shared clonotypes between healthy human individuals. Method: immunoSEQ multiplex PCR; TCRdb's copy keeps in-frame clones and lacks some. This repertoire shows about 1.5 million clones, 95% to 99% found once; its top ten account for about 0.4%. The material sequenced was naive CD4+ T cells sorted from blood. Specified subset: CD45RA+ positively selected. The receptors come from a young man in good health.

This chain connects TRBV6-1 to TRBJ2-7; possibly TRBD1 for D (6 bases). Trimming removed 6 bases from V and 2 bases from J, with 17 bases in between. The CDR3 totals 15 residues. From germline, CDR1 is MNHNS and CDR2 SASEGT. The CDR3 region is CASRFSTGNTYEQYF. In DNA form, the CDR3 reads TGTGCCAGCAGATTCTCTACAGGGAACACCTACGAGCAGTACTTC.

The chain is built from TRBV15 and TRBJ2-1, with TRBD2 matching 7 bases. Per the germline V gene, CDR1 is LNHNV and CDR2 is YYDKDF (reference sequence). V was pared by 3 bases and J by 7 bases, with 9 bases of the junction left unmatched. The CDR3 length is 15 residues. The CDR3 spells CATSSRDYSGNEQFF. The CDR3, as DNA: TGTGCCACCAGCAGCCGGGACTACTCTGGTAATGAGCAGTTCTTC. The full variable domain, rest sourced from reference TRBV15 and TRBJ2-1, is DAMVIQNPRYQVTQFGKPVTLSCSQTLNHNVMYWYQQKSSQAPKLLFHYYDKDFNNEADTPDNFQSRRPNTSFCFLDIRSPGLGDTAMYLCATSSRDYSGNEQFFGPGTRLTVL.

The rearrangement links TRBV27 to TRBJ1-4; 8 bases align to TRBD1. The CDR3 sequence is 16 residues long. With 2 bases clipped from V and 7 bases from J, the junction kept 9 bases outside the gene matches. Germline CDR1 is MNHEY and CDR2 is SMNVEV (reference sequence). The CDR3 coding sequence is TGTGCCAGCAGTTTAGGAAAGACAGGGGAAATTGAAAAACTGTTTTTT. Translation gives CASSLGKTGEIEKLFF.

The chain is built from TRBV5-1 and TRBJ1-2; TRBD1 might be the D (5 bases). V lost 0 bases and J lost 6, with 12 bases in between. Germline-derived CDR1 and CDR2 are SGHRS and YFSETQ. There are 14 residues in the CDR3. CDR3 nucleotides: TGCGCCAGCAGCTTGGACGGGGGTTTGGATGGCTACACCTTC. It is translated as CASSLDGGLDGYTF.

The V call is TRBV19, the J call TRBJ2-5; 9 bases agree with TRBD2. The CDR3 has 14 amino acids. The germline V gene has CDR1 LNHDA and CDR2 SQIVND (reference sequence). Trimming removed 5 bases from V and 4 bases from J; junction bases left unmatched: 5. The CDR3 nucleotides are TGTGCCAGTAGTCTTAGCGGGGGCGGAGAGACCCAGTACTTC. Amino acid sequence: CASSLSGGGETQYF.

The chain is built from TRBV4-3 and TRBJ2-7; perhaps D is TRBD1 or TRBD2 (5 bases each). From germline, CDR1 is LGHNA and CDR2 YSLEER. With 0 bases removed from V and 1 base from J, the gap between germline ends came to 10 bases. This CDR3 comprises 15 residues. CDR3 nucleotide sequence: TGCGCCAGCAGCCAAGATCCGGGGCTATCCTACGAGCAGTACTTC. It translates to CASSQDPGLSYEQYF.